This paragraph reports one T cell receptor beta chain. The antigen remains undetermined. V lost 0 bases and J 7 bases, leaving 9 bases between the germline ends. This CDR3 has 13 amino acids. In germline, CDR1 is MNHEY, CDR2 SMNVEV (reference sequence). In the sorted-subset replicate PCRs, approximately 200 ng DNA, 25,000 to 30,000 T cell genomes, was used. The authors' processing: Junction-only sequences produced by ImmunoSEQ had no quality scores, so filtering differed. TCRdb's table, derived via immunoSEQ multiplex PCR, lists solely in-frame clones and lacks some. V and J calls and clone size are as listed in that table; D and trimming were resolved from the DNA. The table includes about 110,000 clones, around 65% detected once. The sample originates from a study of shared clonotypes between healthy human individuals. Overall study findings and caveats: Of the naive CD4 clonotypes, roughly 5% were shared across four donors. Only blood samples were collected, and tissue repertoires likely differ.

V and J are TRBV27 and TRBJ1-1, with D hard to call. Sequenced: memory CD8+ T cells sorted from blood. The sample's subset: CD45RO+ cells pooled with CCR7-negative TemRA cells. This clonotype was obtained from a woman younger than 45 in good health. Here the CDR3 DNA reads TGTGCCAGCAGTTTATCGGCCGTAAATGAAGCTTTCTTT. It translates to CASSLSAVNEAFF.